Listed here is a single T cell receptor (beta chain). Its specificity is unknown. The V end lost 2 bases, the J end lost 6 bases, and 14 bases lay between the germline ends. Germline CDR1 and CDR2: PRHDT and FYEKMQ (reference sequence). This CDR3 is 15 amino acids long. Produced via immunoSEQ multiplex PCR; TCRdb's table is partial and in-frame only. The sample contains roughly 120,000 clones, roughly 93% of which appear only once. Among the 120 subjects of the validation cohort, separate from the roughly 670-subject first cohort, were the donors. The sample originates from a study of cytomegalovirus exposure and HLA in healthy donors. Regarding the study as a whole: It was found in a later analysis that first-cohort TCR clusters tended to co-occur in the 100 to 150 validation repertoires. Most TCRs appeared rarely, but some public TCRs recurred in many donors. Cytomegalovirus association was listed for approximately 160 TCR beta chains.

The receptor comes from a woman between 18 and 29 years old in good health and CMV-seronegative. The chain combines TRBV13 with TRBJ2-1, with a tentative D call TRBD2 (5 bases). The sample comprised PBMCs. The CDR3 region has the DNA TGTGCCAGCAGCTTATACGCGGGTTCCCCCAATGAGCAGTTCTTC. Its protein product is CASSLYAGSPNEQFF.